This TCR beta chain originates from a study of regulatory T cells in long-lasting Graves disease. At the level of the study: Over 5 years of antithyroid drugs plus positive TSH receptor antibodies defined persistent Graves' disease.

The authors built TCR beta libraries using iRepertoire HTBI primers and Arm-PCR of CDR3 regions. TCRdb re-derived calls from the multiplex PCR reads in MiXCR, one entry per CDR3 protein. The sample lists around 340,000 distinct CDR3 sequences; 15% to 20% were seen once. This CDR3 spans 15 amino acids. In germline, CDR1 is LGHNA, CDR2 YNFKEQ. Deletions cut 4 bases from V and 1 base from J, with 13 bases between. Study observations and caveats: Whereas new patients shared about 980 public clonotypes, persistent patients shared more, at about 3,000. The TCR repertoire of persistent Graves' patients was less diverse than that of newly diagnosed ones.

Specified time point: persistent/refractory GD, antithyroid drugs over 5 years with positive TRAb. Generation of the TCR library employed RNA extracted from PBMCs. Points on this clonotype: Its antigen remains unidentified.

The chain uses TRBV4-2 and TRBJ1-1; possibly TRBD1 for D (6 bases). This TCR was sampled from a female donor with Graves disease. The specimen comprised peripheral blood mononuclear cells (PBMCs), sampled when the disease was refractory, from a patient treated with antithyroid drugs. The CDR3 DNA reads as TGTGCCAGCAGCCCAGGGGACGGATCGAACACTGAAGCTTTCTTT. Its protein product is CASSPGDGSNTEAFF.